In this sample, the clone carrying this TCR beta chain turned up a few times. Its cognate antigen is unknown. This record belongs to a study of T cells after yellow fever vaccination. The ends were cut back, 3 bases at V and 3 bases at J, with 8 bases in the middle. The germline gives CDR1 MNHEY, CDR2 SVGAGI. CDR3 length equals 13 residues. Findings and limits, study-wide: Subsequent booster samples again held most clones from primary vaccination (approximately 95% CD4, approximately 85% CD8).

TCRdb used MiXCR to reprocess the 5' RACE reads, holding one entry per CDR3 protein. The table records 500,000 to 650,000 distinct CDR3 sequences, roughly a sixth of them present only once. The sequenced sample was PBMCs, obtained about 5 days after the first yellow fever vaccination. The sequence was collected from a man between 18 and 29 years old who received the YFV17D yellow fever vaccine. This sequence joins TRBV6-5 and TRBJ1-1, with unresolved D. CDR3 bases: TGTGCCAGCAGTTATCGCAGGTACACTGAAGCTTTCTTT. This translates into CASSYRRYTEAFF.